The sequence of this TCR beta chain was determined in a study of T cell repertoires in cytomegalovirus infection. Study at large: Shared public TCR beta signatures pointed to both CMV infection and a matching HLA type.

This clonotype showed up many times. Its antigen is not known. TCRdb re-derived calls from the reads in MiXCR, one entry per CDR3 protein. The sample has some 300,000 distinct CDR3 sequences, 8% to 10% seen once. CDR3 length: 18 amino acids. V was clipped by 2 bases and J by 3 bases, with 22 bases between them. The V gene's germline CDR1 is SGHVS and CDR2 FQNEAQ. General study points: Identification of carriers of CMV plus the relevant HLA was achieved through cumulative public TCR beta family frequency. The ex vivo response showed dominance by HLA-C-restricted CMV-specific TCR beta clonotypes.

The sequence was collected from a human donor in good health (CMV status not recorded). Some clones in this sample may be carry-over from other donors' samples. Source material: PBMCs. The chain employs TRBV7-8 and TRBJ1-1; maybe TRBD1 (5 bases). CDR3 in amino acids: CASSLYISWGVEYTEAFF. CDR3 in DNA: TGTGCCAGCAGCTTATACATCTCATGGGGGGTTGAGTACACTGAAGCTTTCTTT.